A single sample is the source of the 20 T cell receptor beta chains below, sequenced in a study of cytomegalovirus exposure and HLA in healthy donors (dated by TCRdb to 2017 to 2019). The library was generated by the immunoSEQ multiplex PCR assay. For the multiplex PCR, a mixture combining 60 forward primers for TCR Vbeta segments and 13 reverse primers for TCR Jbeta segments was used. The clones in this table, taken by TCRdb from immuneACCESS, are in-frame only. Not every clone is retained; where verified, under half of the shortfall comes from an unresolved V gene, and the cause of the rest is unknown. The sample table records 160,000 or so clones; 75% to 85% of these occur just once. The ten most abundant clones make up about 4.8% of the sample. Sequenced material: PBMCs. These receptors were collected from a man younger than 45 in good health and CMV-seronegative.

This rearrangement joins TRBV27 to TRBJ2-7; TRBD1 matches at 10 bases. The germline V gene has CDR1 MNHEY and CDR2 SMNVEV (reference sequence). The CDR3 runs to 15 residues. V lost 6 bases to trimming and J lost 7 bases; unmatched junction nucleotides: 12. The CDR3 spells CASSPPDRGSEEQYF. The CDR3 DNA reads TGTGCCAGCAGCCCCCCGGACAGGGGGAGTGAAGAGCAGTACTTC.

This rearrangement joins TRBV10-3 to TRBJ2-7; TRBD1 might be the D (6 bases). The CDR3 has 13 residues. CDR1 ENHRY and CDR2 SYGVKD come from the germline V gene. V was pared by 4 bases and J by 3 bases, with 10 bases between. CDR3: CAISAGRGYEQYF. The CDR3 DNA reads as TGTGCCATCAGTGCCGGCAGGGGCTACGAGCAGTACTTC.

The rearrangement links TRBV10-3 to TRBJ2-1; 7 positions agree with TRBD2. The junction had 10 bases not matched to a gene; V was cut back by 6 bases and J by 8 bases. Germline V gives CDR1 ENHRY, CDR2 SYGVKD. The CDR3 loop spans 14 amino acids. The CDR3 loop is CAISQRDSVDEQFF. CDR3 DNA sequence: TGTGCCATCAGCCAGCGGGATTCGGTCGATGAGCAGTTCTTC.

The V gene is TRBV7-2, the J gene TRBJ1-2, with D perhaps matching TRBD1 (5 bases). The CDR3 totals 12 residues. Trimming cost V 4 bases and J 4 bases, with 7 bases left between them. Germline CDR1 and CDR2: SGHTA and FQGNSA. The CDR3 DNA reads TGTGCCAGCAGCTCGGGGGTCTATGGCTACACCTTC. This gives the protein CASSSGVYGYTF.

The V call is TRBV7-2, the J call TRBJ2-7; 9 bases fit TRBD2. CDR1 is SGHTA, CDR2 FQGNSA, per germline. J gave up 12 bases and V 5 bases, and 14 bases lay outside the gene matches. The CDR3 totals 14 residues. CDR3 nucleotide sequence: TGTGCCAGCAGCCCCCGAATAGCGGGAGACCCGCCGTACTTC. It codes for CASSPRIAGDPPYF.

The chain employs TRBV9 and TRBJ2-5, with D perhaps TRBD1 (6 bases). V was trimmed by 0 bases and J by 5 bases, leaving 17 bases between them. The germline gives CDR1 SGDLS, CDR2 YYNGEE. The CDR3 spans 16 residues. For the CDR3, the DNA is TGTGCCAGCAGCGTAGATCAGGGGCTCCTCGGGGAGACCCAGTACTTC. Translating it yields CASSVDQGLLGETQYF. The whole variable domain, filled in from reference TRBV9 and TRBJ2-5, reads DSGVTQTPKHLITATGQRVTLRCSPRSGDLSVYWYQQSLDQGLQFLIQYYNGEERAKGNILERFSAQQFPDLHSELNLSSLELGDSALYFCASSVDQGLLGETQYFGPGTRLLVL.

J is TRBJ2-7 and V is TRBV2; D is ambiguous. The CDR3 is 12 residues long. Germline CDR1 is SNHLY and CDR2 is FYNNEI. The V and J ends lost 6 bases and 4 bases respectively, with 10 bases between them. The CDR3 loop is CASSSSLYEQYF. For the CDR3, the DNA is TGTGCCAGCAGCTCTTCCTTGTACGAGCAGTACTTC.

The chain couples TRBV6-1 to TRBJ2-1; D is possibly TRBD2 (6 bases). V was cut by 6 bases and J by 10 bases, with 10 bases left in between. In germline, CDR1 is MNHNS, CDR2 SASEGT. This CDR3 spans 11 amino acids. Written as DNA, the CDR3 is TGTGCCAGCAGGATTGCGGGAGAGCAGTTCTTC. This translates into CASRIAGEQFF.

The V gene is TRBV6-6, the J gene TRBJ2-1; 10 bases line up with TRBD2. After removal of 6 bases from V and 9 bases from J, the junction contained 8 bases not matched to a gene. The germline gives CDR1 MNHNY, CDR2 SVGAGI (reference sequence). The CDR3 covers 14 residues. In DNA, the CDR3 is TGTGCCAGCAGCTCAAGCGGGGGGGCCTTTGAGCAGTTCTTC. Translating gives CASSSSGGAFEQFF.

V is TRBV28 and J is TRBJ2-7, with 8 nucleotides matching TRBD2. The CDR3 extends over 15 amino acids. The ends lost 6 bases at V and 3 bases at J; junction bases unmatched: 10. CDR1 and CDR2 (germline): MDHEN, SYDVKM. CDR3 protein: CASRSPAGAGYEQYF. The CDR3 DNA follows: TGTGCCAGCAGATCCCCAGCGGGGGCCGGCTACGAGCAGTACTTC.

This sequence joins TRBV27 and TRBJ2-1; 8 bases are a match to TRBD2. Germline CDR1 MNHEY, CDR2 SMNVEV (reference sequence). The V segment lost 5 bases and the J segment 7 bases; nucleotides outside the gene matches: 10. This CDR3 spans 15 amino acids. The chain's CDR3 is CASSLGTRRRNEQFF. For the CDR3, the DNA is TGTGCCAGCAGTCTTGGGACTAGACGTAGGAATGAGCAGTTCTTC.

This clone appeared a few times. The CDR3 here is CASSVGWEGGVEQFF. CDR3 nucleotides: TGTGCCAGCAGCGTTGGTTGGGAGGGTGGGGTTGAGCAGTTCTTC. The chain couples TRBV9 to TRBJ2-1; 7 positions agree with TRBD2. Germline-derived CDR1 and CDR2 are SGDLS and YYNGEE. Trimming removed 2 bases from V and 9 bases from J; junction bases left unmatched: 11. This CDR3 has 15 amino acids.

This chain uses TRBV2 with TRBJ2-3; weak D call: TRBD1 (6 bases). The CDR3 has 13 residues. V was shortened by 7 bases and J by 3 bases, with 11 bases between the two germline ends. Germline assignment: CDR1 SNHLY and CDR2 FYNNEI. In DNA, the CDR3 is TGTGCCAGCAAGAACAGGGAAACAGATACGCAGTATTTT. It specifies CASKNRETDTQYF. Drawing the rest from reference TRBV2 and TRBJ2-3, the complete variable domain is EPEVTQTPSHQVTQMGQEVILRCVPISNHLYFYWYRQILGQKVEFLVSFYNNEISEKSEIFDDQFSVERPDGSNFTLKIRSTKLEDSAMYFCASKNRETDTQYFGPGTRLTVL.

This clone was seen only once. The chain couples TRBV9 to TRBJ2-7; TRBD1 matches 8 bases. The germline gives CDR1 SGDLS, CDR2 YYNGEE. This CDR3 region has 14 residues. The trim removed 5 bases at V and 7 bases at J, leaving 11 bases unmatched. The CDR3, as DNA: TGTGCCAGCAGTCTGCGGACAGGGCTTCAGGAGCAGTACTTC. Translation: CASSLRTGLQEQYF.

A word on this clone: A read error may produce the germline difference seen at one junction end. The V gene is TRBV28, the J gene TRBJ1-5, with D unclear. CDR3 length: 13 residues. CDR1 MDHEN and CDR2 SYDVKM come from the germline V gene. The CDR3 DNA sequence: TGTGCCAGCAGCCGAGATAGCATTCAGCCCCAGCATTTT. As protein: CASSRDSIQPQHF. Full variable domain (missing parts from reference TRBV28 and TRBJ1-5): DVKVTQSSRYLVKRTGEKVFLECVQDMDHENMFWYRQDPGLGLRLIYFSYDVKMKEKGDIPEGYSVSREKKERFSLILESASTNQTSMYLCASSRDSIQPQHFGDGTRLSIL.

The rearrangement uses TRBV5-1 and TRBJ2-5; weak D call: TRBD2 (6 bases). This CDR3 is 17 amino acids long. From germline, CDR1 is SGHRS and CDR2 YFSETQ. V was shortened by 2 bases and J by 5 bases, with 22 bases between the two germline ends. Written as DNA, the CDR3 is TGCGCCAGCAGCTTACTCCCGACTAGTATAATCAGGGAGACCCAGTACTTC. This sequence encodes CASSLLPTSIIRETQYF. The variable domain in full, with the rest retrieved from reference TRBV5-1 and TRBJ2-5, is KAGVTQTPRYLIKTRGQQVTLSCSPISGHRSVSWYQQTPGQGLQFLFEYFSETQRNKGNFPGRFSGRQFSNSRSEMNVSTLELGDSALYLCASSLLPTSIIRETQYFGPGTRLLVL.

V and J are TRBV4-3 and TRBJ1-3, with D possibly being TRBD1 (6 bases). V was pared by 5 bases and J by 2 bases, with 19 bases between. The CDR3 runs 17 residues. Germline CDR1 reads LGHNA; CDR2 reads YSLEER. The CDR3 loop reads CASSFSPSRGTGNTIYF. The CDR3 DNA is TGCGCCAGCAGCTTCTCCCCGAGCAGGGGAACTGGAAACACCATATATTTT.

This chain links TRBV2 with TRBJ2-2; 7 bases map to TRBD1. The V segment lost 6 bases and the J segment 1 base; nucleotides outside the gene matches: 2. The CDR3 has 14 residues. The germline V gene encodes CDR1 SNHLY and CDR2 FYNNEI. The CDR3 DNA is TGTGCCAGCAGCTGGACAGGGAACACCGGGGAGCTGTTTTTT. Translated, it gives CASSWTGNTGELFF.

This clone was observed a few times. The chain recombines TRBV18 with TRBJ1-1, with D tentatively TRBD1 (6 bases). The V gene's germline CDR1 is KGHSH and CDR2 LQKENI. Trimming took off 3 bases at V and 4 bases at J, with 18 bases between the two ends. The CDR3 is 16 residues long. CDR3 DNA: TGTGCCAGCTCACCCCTCGGGGGGGCGCTTGGCACTGAAGCTTTCTTT. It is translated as CASSPLGGALGTEAFF.

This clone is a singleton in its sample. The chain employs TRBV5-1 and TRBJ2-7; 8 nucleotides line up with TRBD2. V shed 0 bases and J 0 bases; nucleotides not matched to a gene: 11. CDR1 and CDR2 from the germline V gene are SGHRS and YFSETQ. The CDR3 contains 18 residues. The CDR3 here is CASSLGVGLAGLSYEQYF. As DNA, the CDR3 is TGCGCCAGCAGCTTGGGGGTGGGCCTAGCGGGCCTCTCCTACGAGCAGTACTTC. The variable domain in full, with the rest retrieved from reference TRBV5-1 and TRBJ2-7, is KAGVTQTPRYLIKTRGQQVTLSCSPISGHRSVSWYQQTPGQGLQFLFEYFSETQRNKGNFPGRFSGRQFSNSRSEMNVSTLELGDSALYLCASSLGVGLAGLSYEQYFGPGTRLTVT.